The T cell receptor beta chain described here comes from a study of naive CD8 T cells in extremely preterm neonates. Here immunoSEQ multiplex PCR was the method, and the copy in TCRdb shows in-frame clones only, minus some. The sample holds 7,000 to 9,000 clones; 98% are singletons and the top ten take about 0.34%. Peripheral blood came from healthy roughly 16-56 month-old surgical children and healthy nonsmoking adults. Sorting kept Annexin V-negative CD3+CD8+CD45RA+CCR7+ naive T cells. The CDR3 is 12 amino acids. Germline lookup yields CDR1 PRHDT and CDR2 FYEKMQ (reference sequence). V dropped 0 bases and J dropped 9 bases, with 6 bases sitting between them.

The clonotype was recovered from a human donor in good health. The sequencing input was naive CD8+ T cells from blood. The J gene is TRBJ2-1, the V gene TRBV13; the D is unclear. The CDR3 protein is CASSLGAREQFF. CDR3 DNA sequence: TGTGCCAGCAGCTTAGGAGCGCGTGAGCAGTTCTTC.